This paragraph reports one T cell receptor beta chain. The CDR3 runs 14 residues. Looked up from germline, CDR1 is SGHRS and CDR2 is YFSETQ. Deletions cut 4 bases from V and 2 bases from J, with 13 bases between. The data were taken from a study of blood T cell repertoires in COVID-19. Some clones are missing from TCRdb's copy, which holds only in-frame ones; the method was immunoSEQ multiplex PCR. The sample has fewer than 110,000 clones, 75% to 95% seen once. The V call is TRBV5-1, the J call TRBJ2-7; D is possibly TRBD2 (5 bases). This receptor was identified in a woman in her thirties with acute or convalescent COVID-19. Sequencing was performed on peripheral blood. The CDR3, as DNA: TGCGCCAGCAGCCGGGAAGCAGCCCCCTACGAGCAGTACTTC. Translating it yields CASSREAAPYEQYF.